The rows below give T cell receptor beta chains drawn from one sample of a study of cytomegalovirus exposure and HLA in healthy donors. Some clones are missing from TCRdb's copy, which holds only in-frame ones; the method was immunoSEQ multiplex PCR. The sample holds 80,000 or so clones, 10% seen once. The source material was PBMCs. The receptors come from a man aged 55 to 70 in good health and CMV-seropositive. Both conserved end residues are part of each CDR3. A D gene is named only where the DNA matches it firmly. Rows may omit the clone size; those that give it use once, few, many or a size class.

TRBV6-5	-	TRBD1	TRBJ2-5	TGTGCCAGCACTACAGGGGGCCTTGAGACCCAGTACTTC	CASTTGGLETQYF
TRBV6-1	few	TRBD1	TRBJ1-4	TGTGCCAGCAGTAAACAGGGGGCCCTTGAAAAACTGTTTTTT	CASSKQGALEKLFF
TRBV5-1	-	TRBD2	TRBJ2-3	TGCGCCAGCAGCGAGGCTAGCGGGGCCTTAGGGTCCACAGATACGCAGTATTTT	CASSEASGALGSTDTQYF
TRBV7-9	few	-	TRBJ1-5	TGTGCCAGCAGCGCGGGGACCGACGGCAATCAGCCCCAGCATTTT	CASSAGTDGNQPQHF
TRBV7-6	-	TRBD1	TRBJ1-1	TGTGCCAGCAGCACCGGGACAGGGGACACTGAAGCTTTCTTT	CASSTGTGDTEAFF
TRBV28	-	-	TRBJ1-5	TGTGCCAGCACACGGTCACGAGCCCTTAGCAATCAGCCCCAGCATTTT	CASTRSRALSNQPQHF
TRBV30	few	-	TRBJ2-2	TGTGCCTGGGAGTTGGGGCCTGGGGAGCTGTTTTTT	CAWELGPGELFF
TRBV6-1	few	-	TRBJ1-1	TGTGCCAGCAGTCCCGTCGAGGGGGGGAGCACTGAAGCTTTCTTT	CASSPVEGGSTEAFF
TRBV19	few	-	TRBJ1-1	TGTGCCAGTAGTACTATTCCGGGGAACACTGAAGCTTTCTTT	CASSTIPGNTEAFF
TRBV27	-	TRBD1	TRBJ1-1	TGTGCCAGCAGTTTCTCGGGACAGGGGGCGAAAGCTTTCTTT	CASSFSGQGAKAFF
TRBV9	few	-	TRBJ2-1	TGTGCCAGCAGCGTTGGTGGGACGGGGGCCTACAATGAGCAGTTCTTC	CASSVGGTGAYNEQFF
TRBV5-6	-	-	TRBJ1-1	TGTGCCAGCAGCTTGGCCCGCGCGACTGAAGCTTTCTTT	CASSLARATEAFF
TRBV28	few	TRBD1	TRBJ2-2	TGTGCCAGCAGTTGGGACAGGGGAACCGGGGAGCTGTTTTTT	CASSWDRGTGELFF
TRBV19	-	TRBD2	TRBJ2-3	TGTGCCAGTAGTATAGGCGGACTAGCGGGCAGCACAGATACGCAGTATTTT	CASSIGGLAGSTDTQYF
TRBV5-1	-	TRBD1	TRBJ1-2	TGCGCCAGCAGCCAGGACAGGGTAGATGGCTACACCTTC	CASSQDRVDGYTF
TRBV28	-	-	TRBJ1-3	TGTGCCAGCAGCCTGGGGAGGGTAGGAGCTGGAAACACCATATATTTT	CASSLGRVGAGNTIYF
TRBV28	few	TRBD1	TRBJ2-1	TGTGCCAGCCGGGCAGGGGGCCAGGGTGAGCAGTTCTTC	CASRAGGQGEQFF
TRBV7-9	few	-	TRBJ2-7	TGTGCCAGCAGCTTAGTGACCGGGAGATCCTACGAGCAGTACTTC	CASSLVTGRSYEQYF
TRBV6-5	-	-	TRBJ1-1	TGTGCCAGCAGGGTGGGGGAGGGCACTGAAGCTTTCTTT	CASRVGEGTEAFF
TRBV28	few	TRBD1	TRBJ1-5	TGTGCCAGCAGTTTATCGACAGGGGGCATGCAGCCCCAGCATTTT	CASSLSTGGMQPQHF
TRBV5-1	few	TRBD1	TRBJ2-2	TGCGCCAGCAGCAGTAGGGACAGGGTTGCCTCCGGGGAGCTGTTTTTT	CASSSRDRVASGELFF
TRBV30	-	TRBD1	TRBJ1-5	TGTGCCTGGAGGGTACAGGGGATGCCCCAGCATTTT	CAWRVQGMPQHF
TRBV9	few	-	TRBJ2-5	TGTGCCAGCAGCGTAGCTAGGGCAGGGCGGGAGACCCAGTACTTC	CASSVARAGRETQYF
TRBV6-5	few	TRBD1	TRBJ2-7	TGTGCCAGCAGTTACGGACAGGGGGCCTACGAGCAGTACTTC	CASSYGQGAYEQYF
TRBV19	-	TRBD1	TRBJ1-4	TGTGCCAGCGCGAGGGAAGACAGGGTTAATGAAAAACTGTTTTTT	CASAREDRVNEKLFF
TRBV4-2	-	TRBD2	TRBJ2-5	TGTGCCAGCAGCCAGAATCCTTTCTGGGGGGGAGAGACCCAGTACTTC	CASSQNPFWGGETQYF
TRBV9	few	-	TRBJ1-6	TGTGCCAGCAGCGCTAAGGGGGGGGGTTCCTATAATTCACCCCTCCACTTT	CASSAKGGGSYNSPLHF
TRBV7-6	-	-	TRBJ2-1	TGTGCCAGCAGCCCAACGACTAGTCGGACCTACAATGAGCAGTTCTTC	CASSPTTSRTYNEQFF
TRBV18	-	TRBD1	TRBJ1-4	TGTGCCAGCTCTCCCCGTGTCGTCAGGGGGCAAGAGAATGAAAAACTGTTTTTT	CASSPRVVRGQENEKLFF
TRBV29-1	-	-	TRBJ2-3	TGCAGCTTCTGGACTGTAGATACGCAGTATTTT	CSFWTVDTQYF
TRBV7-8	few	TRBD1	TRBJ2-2	TGTGCCAGCAGCGCCCGACAGGGGGCTAGTTCCGGGGAGCTGTTTTTT	CASSARQGASSGELFF
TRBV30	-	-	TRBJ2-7	TGTGCCTGGAGTTCTAGCTCCTACGAGCAGTACTTC	CAWSSSSYEQYF
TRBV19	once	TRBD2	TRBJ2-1	TGTGCCAGTAGTATACCTCCTAGCGGGGGGGGTCATGAGCAGTTCTTC	CASSIPPSGGGHEQFF
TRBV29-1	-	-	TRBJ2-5	-	CSILVGGRETQYF
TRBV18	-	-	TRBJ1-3	TGTGCCAGCTCACCTACAAGAGGGTCTGGAAACACCATATATTTT	CASSPTRGSGNTIYF
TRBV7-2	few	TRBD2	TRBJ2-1	TGTGCCAGCAGCCCCAGCGGGGGTACCTACAATGAGCAGTTCTTC	CASSPSGGTYNEQFF
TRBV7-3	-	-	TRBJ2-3	TGTGCCAGCAGCTTAGACTCCAACTTCGAGGTTACGCAGTATTTT	CASSLDSNFEVTQYF
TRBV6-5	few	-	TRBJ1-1	TGTGCCAGCAGAACAGGGATCACTGAAGCTTTCTTT	CASRTGITEAFF
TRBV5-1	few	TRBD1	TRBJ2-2	TGCGCCAGCAGCTTGCCCCAGGGGGCCACCGGGGAGCTGTTTTTT	CASSLPQGATGELFF
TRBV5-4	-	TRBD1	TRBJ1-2	TGTGCCAGCAGCTTGGGGCAGGGGGCGGATGGCTACACCTTC	CASSLGQGADGYTF
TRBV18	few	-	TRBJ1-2	TGTGCCAGCTCTATCCCAGCGGTGGAGGGCTACACCTTC	CASSIPAVEGYTF
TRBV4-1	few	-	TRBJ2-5	TGCGCCAGCAGTCAGAGGGCGGGATTGACCCAGTACTTC	CASSQRAGLTQYF
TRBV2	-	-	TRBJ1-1	TGTGCCAGCAGTGGAGTCCGCCCGGGCCAGGGTGAAGCTTTCTTT	CASSGVRPGQGEAFF
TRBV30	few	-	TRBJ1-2	TGTGCCTGGACCCCACATCCCAGTACCTACACCTTC	CAWTPHPSTYTF
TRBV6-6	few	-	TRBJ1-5	TGTGCCAGCGGGCAGGGAGGAGGGAGCAATCAGCCCCAGCATTTT	CASGQGGGSNQPQHF
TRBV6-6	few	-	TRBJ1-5	TGTGCCAGCAGATCCTTGGGGGGACAGCCCCAGCATTTT	CASRSLGGQPQHF
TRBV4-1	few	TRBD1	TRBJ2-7	TGCGCCAGCAGCCAGCAAATGACAGGGGACCGTACCTACGAGCAGTACTTC	CASSQQMTGDRTYEQYF
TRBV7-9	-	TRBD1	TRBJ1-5	TGTGCCAGCAGCACCCACAGGGGTAGCAATCAGCCCCAGCATTTT	CASSTHRGSNQPQHF
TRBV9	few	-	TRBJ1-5	TGTGCCAGCAGCCCCGGGGGGGTTTATCAGCCCCAGCATTTT	CASSPGGVYQPQHF